Listed below are T cell receptor beta chains from one sample, sequenced in a study of T cells in Graves' hyperthyroidism and ophthalmopathy. MiXCR was run by TCRdb on the multiplex PCR reads, yielding one entry per CDR3 protein. This table holds about 280,000 distinct CDR3 sequences, around a quarter found once. The sequenced sample consisted of blood. All receptors derive from a man aged 35-49 years with Graves' hyperthyroidism that later progressed to Graves' ophthalmopathy. Each CDR3 is given with its conserved first and last residue. D genes are given only for firm matches. For some rows the clone size is stated as once, few or many, or as a class when expanded; others skip it.

v_gene	abundance	j_gene	len	d_gene	CDR3aa	CDR3nt
TRBV6-1	many	TRBJ1-2	14	TRBD1	CASSGQGAIYGYTF	TGTGCCAGCAGTGGACAGGGAGCCATTTATGGCTACACCTTC
TRBV18	many	TRBJ2-2	13	-	CASSQLFTGELFF	TGTGCCAGCTCACAACTATTTACCGGGGAGCTGTTTTTT
TRBV28	-	TRBJ2-7	14	-	CASSLTAGSNEQYF	TGTGCCAGCAGTTTAACGGCAGGGAGTAACGAGCAGTACTTC
TRBV24-1	-	TRBJ2-5	16	TRBD2	CATSDFGLAGEETQYF	TGTGCCACCAGTGATTTTGGACTAGCGGGGGAAGAGACCCAGTACTTC
TRBV6-1	many	TRBJ2-3	12	-	CASTTLGTLQYF	TGTGCCAGCACCACCCTGGGGACTTTGCAGTATTTT
TRBV11-2	many	TRBJ2-7	13	-	CASSLRGTYEQYF	TGTGCCAGCAGCTTACGGGGGACCTACGAGCAGTACTTC
TRBV6-1	-	TRBJ1-1	15	TRBD1	CASSRNRGLGTEAFF	TGTGCCAGCAGCCGCAACAGGGGACTCGGCACTGAAGCTTTCTTT
TRBV20-1	many	TRBJ1-2	12	TRBD1	CSARGQGGGYTF	TGCAGTGCACGAGGACAGGGCGGCGGCTACACCTTC
TRBV13	many	TRBJ2-7	14	TRBD1	CASSLGDRSYEQYF	TGCGCCAGCAGCTTAGGGGACAGGTCCTACGAGCAGTACTTC
TRBV18	many	TRBJ1-1	14	-	CASSPEIGITEAFF	TGTGCCAGCTCACCCGAGATTGGGATCACTGAAGCTTTCTTT
TRBV10-3	many	TRBJ2-7	13	TRBD2	CASTSGSTYEQYF	TGTGCCTCCACTAGCGGCTCTACCTACGAGCAGTACTTC
TRBV6-2/TRBV6-3	-	TRBJ2-2	17	TRBD1	CASSYPVQGADTGELFF	TGTGCCAGCAGTTATCCAGTACAGGGGGCGGACACCGGGGAGCTGTTTTTT
TRBV19	many	TRBJ1-5	14	-	CASSLGRATQPQHF	TGTGCCAGTAGTCTTGGACGGGCGACTCAGCCCCAGCATTTT